The 20 T cell receptor beta chains below were found in one sample sequenced in a study of cytomegalovirus exposure and HLA in healthy donors. The primer mix had 60 Vbeta and 13 Jbeta primers. Some clones are missing from TCRdb's copy, which holds only in-frame ones; the method was immunoSEQ multiplex PCR. Of around 140,000 clones listed, around 82% are singletons. Sequences were obtained from PBMCs. These receptors all stem from a woman between 40 and 50 years old in good health and CMV-seropositive.

In the case of this clone: An end of the junction differs from the germline gene, which may be a read error. The chain couples TRBV7-9 to TRBJ1-2; D may be TRBD1 (6 bases). The CDR3 is 14 residues long. Germline lookup yields CDR1 SEHNR and CDR2 FQNEAQ (reference sequence). CDR3 region: CSSSLGRQGKGYTF. The CDR3 DNA reads as TGTTCCAGCAGCTTAGGGCGTCAGGGGAAAGGCTACACCTTC.

In this sample, this clone turned up a few times. The rearrangement joins TRBV5-6 to TRBJ2-1; 7 bases map to TRBD1. Trimming at V came to 0 bases and at J to 0 bases, leaving 0 bases not matched to a gene. The V gene's germline CDR1 is SGHDT and CDR2 YYEEEE. The CDR3 has 15 residues. DNA for the CDR3: TGTGCCAGCAGCTTGGGACAGGGCTCCTACAATGAGCAGTTCTTC. It encodes CASSLGQGSYNEQFF.

This clone was counted a few times. This chain connects TRBV5-1 to TRBJ2-5; possible D gene TRBD1, 5 bases. This CDR3 is built from 13 residues. Trimming cost V 0 bases and J 2 bases, with 5 bases left between them. Germline V lookup: CDR1 SGHRS, CDR2 YFSETQ. CDR3 region: CASSLDRQETQYF. CDR3 in DNA: TGCGCCAGCAGCTTGGACAGGCAAGAGACCCAGTACTTC.

The chain links TRBV27 to TRBJ1-1; TRBD1 aligns across 10 bases. The CDR3 is 16 residues long. Germline V gives CDR1 MNHEY, CDR2 SMNVEV (reference sequence). With V trimmed by 5 bases and J by 5 bases, 11 bases remained unmatched. This chain's CDR3 is CASSQAKGQGGTEAFF. The CDR3 DNA is TGTGCCAGCAGTCAAGCCAAAGGACAGGGGGGTACTGAAGCTTTCTTT.

The gene calls are TRBV18 and TRBJ1-2, with 8 bases that match TRBD1. Germline V lookup: CDR1 KGHSH, CDR2 LQKENI. This CDR3 region has 13 residues. V dropped 6 bases and J dropped 8; count of bases not matched to a gene: 8. The CDR3 coding sequence is TGTGCCAGCTCCCGACAGGGGAGAGGCGGCTACACCTTC. Translated: CASSRQGRGGYTF.

In its sample, this clone was seen a few times. The chain is built from TRBV7-9 and TRBJ2-1; 11 bases agree with TRBD2. Trimming took 5 bases from V and 4 from J; bases not matched to a gene: 4. CDR1 is SEHNR, CDR2 FQNEAQ, per germline (reference sequence). The CDR3 is 15 residues long. The CDR3 spells CASSRGLAEYNEQFF. CDR3 bases: TGTGCCAGCAGCCGGGGACTAGCGGAATACAATGAGCAGTTCTTC.

CDR3 residues: CASSGGGYTF. CDR3 sequence (DNA): TGTGCCAGCAGTGGAGGTGGCTACACCTTC. The chain has TRBV2 and TRBJ1-2; D unclear. V lost 4 bases and J lost 7, with 4 bases in between. Germline CDR1 SNHLY, CDR2 FYNNEI. The CDR3 spans 10 residues.

The rearrangement joins TRBV11-3 to TRBJ2-3; 12 positions match TRBD2. Germline trimming cut 2 bases from V and 5 bases from J; bases unmatched to any gene: 5. This CDR3 spans 16 amino acids. Germline V gene sequence: CDR1 SGHNT, CDR2 YENEEA. In nucleotides, the CDR3 is TGTGCCAGCAGCTTATCTAGCGGGAGGGCCCAAGATACGCAGTATTTT. Translating it yields CASSLSSGRAQDTQYF.

This chain joins TRBV30 and TRBJ2-2; D uncertain. The V end was cut by 1 base, the J end by 1 base, with 7 bases between. This CDR3 spans 14 amino acids. From germline, CDR1 is GTSNPN and CDR2 SVGIG (reference sequence). The CDR3 bases are TGTGCCTGGAGTGAAGTAGTGAACACCGGGGAGCTGTTTTTT. Its translation: CAWSEVVNTGELFF.

This sequence joins TRBV19 and TRBJ1-2; tentative D call: TRBD1 (6 bases). Germline CDR1 reads LNHDA; CDR2 reads SQIVND (reference sequence). V was pared by 3 bases and J by 4 bases, with 9 bases between. CDR3 length: 13 residues. This CDR3 is CASSIGGFYGYTF. CDR3 nucleotide sequence: TGTGCCAGTAGTATTGGGGGCTTCTATGGCTACACCTTC.

The chain employs TRBV5-1 and TRBJ2-7; D call uncertain. Between the trimmed V and J ends, which lost 5 bases and 5 bases, there was a span of 14 bases. The CDR3 sequence is 13 residues long. Germline V gene data show CDR1 as SGHRS and CDR2 as YFSETQ. The CDR3 loop reads CASRRGVRDEQYF. CDR3 in DNA: TGCGCCAGCAGAAGAGGAGTCCGGGACGAGCAGTACTTC.

The gene calls are TRBV19 and TRBJ1-1, with D unclear. V was trimmed by 7 bases and J by 0 bases, leaving 15 bases between them. CDR3 size: 15 residues. Looked up from germline, CDR1 is LNHDA and CDR2 is SQIVND (reference sequence). CDR3 in amino acids: CASMTFYRMNTEAFF. The DNA of the CDR3 is TGTGCCAGTATGACATTCTATCGAATGAACACTGAAGCTTTCTTT.

This clone has only a few counts. J is TRBJ1-1 and V is TRBV6-1, with 9 bases lining up with TRBD1. Germline assignment: CDR1 MNHNS and CDR2 SASEGT. This CDR3 is built from 13 residues. Trimming at V came to 8 bases and at J to 8 bases, leaving 9 bases not matched to a gene. CDR3 loop: CASSSGTGKEAFF. The CDR3 coding sequence is TGTGCCAGCTCCTCCGGGACAGGGAAGGAAGCTTTCTTT.

The J gene is TRBJ2-3, the V gene TRBV9; TRBD2 matches at 11 bases. Germline V gene sequence: CDR1 SGDLS, CDR2 YYNGEE. This CDR3 region has 17 residues. Unmatched junction bases numbered 11, after V lost 6 bases and J lost 2 bases. The CDR3 bases are TGTGCCAGCACCTTAGCGGGAGGGGACTCCCCCACAGATACGCAGTATTTT. Its protein is CASTLAGGDSPTDTQYF.

This clone has just a few counts. This CDR3 reads CASSATGTGGIGQFF. The CDR3 DNA follows: TGTGCCAGCAGTGCAACCGGGACAGGGGGGATCGGGCAGTTCTTC. The chain joins TRBV27 to TRBJ2-1; the match to TRBD1 covers 11 bases. CDR1 MNHEY and CDR2 SMNVEV come from the germline V gene (reference sequence). The V segment lost 5 bases and the J segment 12 bases; nucleotides outside the gene matches: 12. The CDR3 extends over 15 amino acids.

The V gene is TRBV5-1, the J gene TRBJ1-2, with D possibly matching TRBD1 (5 bases). V lost 4 bases and J 8 bases, leaving 18 bases between the germline ends. From germline, CDR1 is SGHRS and CDR2 YFSETQ. This CDR3 contains 14 residues. CDR3 loop: CASSQDGSGLGYTF. The CDR3 DNA reads as TGCGCCAGCAGCCAAGATGGATCAGGGTTGGGCTACACCTTC.

This chain connects TRBV7-2 to TRBJ2-3; D ambiguous. The CDR3 is 13 amino acids. Per the germline V gene, CDR1 is SGHTA and CDR2 is FQGNSA. V gave up 5 bases and J gave up 6 bases, with 12 bases separating them. CDR3: CASSASTGDTQYF. In nucleotides, the CDR3 is TGTGCCAGCAGCGCCTCCACCGGGGATACGCAGTATTTT.

This clone was detected a few times. V and J are TRBV5-4 and TRBJ2-3, with TRBD1 matching over 9 bases. Germline CDR1 is SGHNT and CDR2 is YYREEE (reference sequence). The V segment lost 3 bases and the J segment 4 bases; nucleotides outside the gene matches: 9. The CDR3 runs to 16 residues. This chain's CDR3 is CASSSGTGHGADTQYF. The CDR3 coding sequence is TGTGCCAGCAGCTCCGGGACAGGGCATGGAGCAGATACGCAGTATTTT.

This clone came up once. V is TRBV19 and J is TRBJ2-7; TRBD2 matches 9 bases. CDR3 size: 14 residues. J lost 2 bases, V lost 6 bases, and 5 bases had no gene match. Germline values: CDR1 LNHDA, CDR2 SQIVND (reference sequence). CDR3 sequence (DNA): TGTGCCAGTAGGGGGGCTAGCGGGACCTACGAGCAGTACTTC. Translation: CASRGASGTYEQYF.

J is TRBJ1-4 and V is TRBV6-5, with 10 bases aligning to TRBD1. The CDR3 covers 16 residues. The germline V gene has CDR1 MNHEY and CDR2 SVGAGI. Trimming at V came to 2 bases and at J to 10 bases, leaving 10 bases not matched to a gene. CDR3 bases: TGTGCCAGCAGTTACACCTTGACAGGGGGCGCGGGAAAACTGTTTTTT. This encodes CASSYTLTGGAGKLFF.